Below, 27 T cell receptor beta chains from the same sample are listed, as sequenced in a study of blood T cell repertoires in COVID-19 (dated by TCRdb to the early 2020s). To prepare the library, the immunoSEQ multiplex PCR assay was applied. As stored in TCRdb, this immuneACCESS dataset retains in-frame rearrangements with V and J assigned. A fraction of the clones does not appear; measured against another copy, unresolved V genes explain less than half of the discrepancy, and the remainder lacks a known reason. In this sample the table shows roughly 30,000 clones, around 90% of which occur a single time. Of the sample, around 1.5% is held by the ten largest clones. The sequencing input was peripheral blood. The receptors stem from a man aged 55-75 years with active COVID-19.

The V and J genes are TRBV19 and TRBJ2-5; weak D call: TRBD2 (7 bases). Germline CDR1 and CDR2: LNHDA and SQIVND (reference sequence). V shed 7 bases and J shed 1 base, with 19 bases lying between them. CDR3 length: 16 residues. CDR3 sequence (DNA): TGTGCCAGTACCCGAATAGGGGGGGACCTCCAAGAGACCCAGTACTTC. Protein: CASTRIGGDLQETQYF.

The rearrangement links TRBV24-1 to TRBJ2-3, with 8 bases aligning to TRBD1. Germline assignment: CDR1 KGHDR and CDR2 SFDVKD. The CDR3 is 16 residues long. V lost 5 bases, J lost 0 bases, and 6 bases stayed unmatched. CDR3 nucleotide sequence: TGTGCCACCAGTGGCCTGACAGGGGCCAGCACAGATACGCAGTATTTT. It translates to CATSGLTGASTDTQYF.

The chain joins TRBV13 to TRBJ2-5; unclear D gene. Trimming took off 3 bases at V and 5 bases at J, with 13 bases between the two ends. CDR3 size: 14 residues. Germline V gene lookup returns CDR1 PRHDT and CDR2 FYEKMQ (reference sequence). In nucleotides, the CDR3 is TGTGCCAGCAGCTTCCCACTGGGCAGGGAGACCCAGTACTTC. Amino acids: CASSFPLGRETQYF.

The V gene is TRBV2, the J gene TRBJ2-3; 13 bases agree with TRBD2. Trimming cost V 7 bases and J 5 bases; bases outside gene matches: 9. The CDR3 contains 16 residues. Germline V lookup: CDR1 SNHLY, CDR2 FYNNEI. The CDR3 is CASTPLAGGPIDTQYF. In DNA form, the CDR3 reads TGTGCCAGCACCCCACTAGCGGGGGGGCCGATAGATACGCAGTATTTT.

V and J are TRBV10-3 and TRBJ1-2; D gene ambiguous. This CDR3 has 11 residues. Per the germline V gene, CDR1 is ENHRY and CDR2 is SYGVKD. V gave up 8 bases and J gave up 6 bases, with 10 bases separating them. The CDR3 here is CAIYYPNGYTF. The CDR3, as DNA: TGTGCCATCTACTACCCAAATGGCTACACCTTC.

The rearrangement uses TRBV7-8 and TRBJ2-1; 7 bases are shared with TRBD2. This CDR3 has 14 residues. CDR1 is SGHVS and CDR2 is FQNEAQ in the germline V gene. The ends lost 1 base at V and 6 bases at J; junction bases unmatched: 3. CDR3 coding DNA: TGTGCCAGCAGCTTAGGGACTAGAGGCAATGAGCAGTTCTTC. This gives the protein CASSLGTRGNEQFF.

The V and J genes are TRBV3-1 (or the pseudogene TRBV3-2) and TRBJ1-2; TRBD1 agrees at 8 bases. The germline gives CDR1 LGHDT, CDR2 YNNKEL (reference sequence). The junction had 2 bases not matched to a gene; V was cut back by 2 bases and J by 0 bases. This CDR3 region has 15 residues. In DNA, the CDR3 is TGTGCCAGCAGCCAACCGACAGGGGCTAACTATGGCTACACCTTC. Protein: CASSQPTGANYGYTF.

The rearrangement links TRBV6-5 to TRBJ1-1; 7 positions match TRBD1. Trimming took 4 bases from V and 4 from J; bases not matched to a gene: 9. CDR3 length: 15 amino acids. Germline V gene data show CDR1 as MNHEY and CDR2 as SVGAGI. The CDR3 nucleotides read TGTGCCAGCAGTTCCTTGACAGGGAGTGTCACTGAAGCTTTCTTT. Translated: CASSSLTGSVTEAFF.

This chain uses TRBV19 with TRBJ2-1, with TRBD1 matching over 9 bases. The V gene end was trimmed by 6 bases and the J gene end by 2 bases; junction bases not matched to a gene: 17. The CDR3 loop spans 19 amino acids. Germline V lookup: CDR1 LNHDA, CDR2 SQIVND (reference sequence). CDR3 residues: CASRPGTGFGRGAYNEQFF. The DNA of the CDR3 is TGTGCCAGTAGGCCCGGGACAGGGTTTGGTAGGGGTGCCTACAATGAGCAGTTCTTC.

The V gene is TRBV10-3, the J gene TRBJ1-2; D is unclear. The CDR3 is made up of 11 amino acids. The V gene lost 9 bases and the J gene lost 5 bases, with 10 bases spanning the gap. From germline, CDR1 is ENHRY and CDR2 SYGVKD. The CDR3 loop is CAIEGGYGYTF. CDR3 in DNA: TGTGCCATAGAAGGAGGGTATGGCTACACCTTC.

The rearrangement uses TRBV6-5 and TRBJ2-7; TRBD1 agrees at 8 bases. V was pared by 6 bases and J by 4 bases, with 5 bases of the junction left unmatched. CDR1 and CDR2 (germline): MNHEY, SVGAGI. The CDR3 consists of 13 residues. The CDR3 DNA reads TGTGCCAGCAGCCGACAGGGGCAATACGAGCAGTACTTC. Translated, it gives CASSRQGQYEQYF.

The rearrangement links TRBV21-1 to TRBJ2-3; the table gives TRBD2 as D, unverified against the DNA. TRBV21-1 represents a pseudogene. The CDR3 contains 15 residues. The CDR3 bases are TGTGCCAGCAACCGACTAGCGGGGCCCGCAAATACGCAGTATTTT. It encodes CASNRLAGPANTQYF.

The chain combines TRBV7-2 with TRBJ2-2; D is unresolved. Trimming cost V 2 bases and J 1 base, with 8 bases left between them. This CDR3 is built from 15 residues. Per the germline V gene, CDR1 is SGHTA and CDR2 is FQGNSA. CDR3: CASSLRQVNTGELFF. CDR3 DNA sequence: TGTGCCAGCAGCTTAAGGCAGGTGAACACCGGGGAGCTGTTTTTT.

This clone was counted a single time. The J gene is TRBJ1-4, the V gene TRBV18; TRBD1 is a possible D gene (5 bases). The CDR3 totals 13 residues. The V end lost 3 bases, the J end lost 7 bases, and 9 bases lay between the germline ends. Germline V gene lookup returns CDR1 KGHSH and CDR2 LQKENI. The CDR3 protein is CASSPGGSEKLFF. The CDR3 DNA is TGTGCCAGCTCACCGGGGGGGTCTGAAAAACTGTTTTTT.

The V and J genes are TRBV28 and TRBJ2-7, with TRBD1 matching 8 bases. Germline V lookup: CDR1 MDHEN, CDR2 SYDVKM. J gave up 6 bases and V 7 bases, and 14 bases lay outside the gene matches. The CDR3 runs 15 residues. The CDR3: CASIPEGRGPVEQYF. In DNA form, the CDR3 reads TGTGCCAGCATCCCGGAGGGCAGGGGGCCCGTCGAGCAGTACTTC.

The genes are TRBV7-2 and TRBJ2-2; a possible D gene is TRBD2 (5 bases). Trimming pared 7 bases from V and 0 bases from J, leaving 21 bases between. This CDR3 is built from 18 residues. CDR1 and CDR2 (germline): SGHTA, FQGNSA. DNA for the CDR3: TGTGCCAGCACCATCCAGGCCGGCGGCGGGCCGAACACCGGGGAGCTGTTTTTT. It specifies CASTIQAGGGPNTGELFF.

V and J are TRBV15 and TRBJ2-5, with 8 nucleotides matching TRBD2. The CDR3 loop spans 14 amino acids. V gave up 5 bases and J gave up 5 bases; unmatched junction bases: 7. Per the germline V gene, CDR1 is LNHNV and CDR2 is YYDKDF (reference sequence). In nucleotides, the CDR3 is TGTGCCACCAGCTGGCGCGGGGGGTACGAGACCCAGTACTTC. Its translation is CATSWRGGYETQYF.

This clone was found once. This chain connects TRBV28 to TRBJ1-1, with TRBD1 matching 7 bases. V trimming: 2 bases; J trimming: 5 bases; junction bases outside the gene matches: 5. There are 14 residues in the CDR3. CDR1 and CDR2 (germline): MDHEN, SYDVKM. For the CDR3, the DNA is TGTGCCAGCAGTTTAAGGGGGCGGAGGACTGAAGCTTTCTTT. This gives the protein CASSLRGRRTEAFF.

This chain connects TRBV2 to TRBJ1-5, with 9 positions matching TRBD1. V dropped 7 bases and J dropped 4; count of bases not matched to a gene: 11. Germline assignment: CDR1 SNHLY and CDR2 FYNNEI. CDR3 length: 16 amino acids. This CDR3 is CASINPGQGGNQPQHF. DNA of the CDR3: TGTGCCAGCATTAATCCGGGACAGGGTGGAAATCAGCCCCAGCATTTT.

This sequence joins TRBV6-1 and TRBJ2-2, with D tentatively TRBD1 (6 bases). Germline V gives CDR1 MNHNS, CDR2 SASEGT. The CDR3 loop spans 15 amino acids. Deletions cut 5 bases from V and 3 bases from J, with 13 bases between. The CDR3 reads CASSPLPGDTGELFF. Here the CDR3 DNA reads TGTGCCAGCAGTCCCCTCCCAGGGGACACCGGGGAGCTGTTTTTT.

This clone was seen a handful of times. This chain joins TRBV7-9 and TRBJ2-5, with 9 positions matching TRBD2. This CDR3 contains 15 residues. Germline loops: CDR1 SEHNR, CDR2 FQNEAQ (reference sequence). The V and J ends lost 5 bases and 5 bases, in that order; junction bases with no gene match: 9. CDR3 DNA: TGTGCCAGCAGCCCTAGGACTAGCGCCCGCGAGACCCAGTACTTC. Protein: CASSPRTSARETQYF. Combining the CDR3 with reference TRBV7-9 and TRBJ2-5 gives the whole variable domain DTGVSQNPRHKITKRGQNVTFRCDPISEHNRLYWYRQTLGQGPEFLTYFQNEAQLEKSRLLSDRFSAERPKGSFSTLEIQRTEQGDSAMYLCASSPRTSARETQYFGPGTRLLVL.

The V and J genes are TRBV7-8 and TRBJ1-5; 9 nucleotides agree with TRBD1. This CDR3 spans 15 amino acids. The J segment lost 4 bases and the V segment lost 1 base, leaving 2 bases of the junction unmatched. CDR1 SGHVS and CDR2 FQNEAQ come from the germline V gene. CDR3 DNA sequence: TGTGCCAGCAGCTTAGATGGGACAGGGAATCAGCCCCAGCATTTT. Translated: CASSLDGTGNQPQHF. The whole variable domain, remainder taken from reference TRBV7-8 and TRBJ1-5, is GAGVSQSPRYKVAKRGQDVALRCDPISGHVSLFWYQQALGQGPEFLTYFQNEAQLDKSGLPSDRFFAERPEGSVSTLKIQRTQQEDSAVYLCASSLDGTGNQPQHFGDGTRLSIL.

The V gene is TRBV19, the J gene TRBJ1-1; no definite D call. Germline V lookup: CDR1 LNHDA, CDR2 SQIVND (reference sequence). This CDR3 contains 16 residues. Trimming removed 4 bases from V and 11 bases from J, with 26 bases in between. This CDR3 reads CASSSPPGRENPGAFF. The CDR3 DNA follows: TGTGCCAGTAGTAGTCCCCCCGGCCGGGAAAACCCTGGGGCTTTCTTT.

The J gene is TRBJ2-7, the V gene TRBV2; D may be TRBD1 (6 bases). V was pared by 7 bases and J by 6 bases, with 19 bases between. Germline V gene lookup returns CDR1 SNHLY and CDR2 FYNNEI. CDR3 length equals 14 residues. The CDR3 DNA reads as TGTGCCAGCACCGGGACACTCTCCTTTGGCGAGCAGTACTTC. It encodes CASTGTLSFGEQYF.

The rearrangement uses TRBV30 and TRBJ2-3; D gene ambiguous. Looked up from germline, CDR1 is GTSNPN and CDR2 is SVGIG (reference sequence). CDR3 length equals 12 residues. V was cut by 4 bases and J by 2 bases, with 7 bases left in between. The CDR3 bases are TGTGCCTGGACGTCTAACACAGATACGCAGTATTTT. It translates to CAWTSNTDTQYF.

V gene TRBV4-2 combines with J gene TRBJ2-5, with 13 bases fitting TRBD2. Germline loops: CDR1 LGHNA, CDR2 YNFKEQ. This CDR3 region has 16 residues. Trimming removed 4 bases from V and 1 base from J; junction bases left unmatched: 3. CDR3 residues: CASSPRLAGGQETQYF. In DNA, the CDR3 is TGTGCCAGCAGCCCACGACTAGCGGGGGGCCAAGAGACCCAGTACTTC.

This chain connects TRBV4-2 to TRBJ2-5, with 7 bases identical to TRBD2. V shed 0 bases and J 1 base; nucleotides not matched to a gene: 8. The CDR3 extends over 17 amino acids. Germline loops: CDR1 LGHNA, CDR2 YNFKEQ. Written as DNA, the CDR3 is TGTGCCAGCAGCCAAGATGATTTCAGGGAGGGCCAAGAGACCCAGTACTTC. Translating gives CASSQDDFREGQETQYF.